This T cell receptor (beta chain) was recovered during a study of blood T cell repertoires in COVID-19. Study background: Sites in the United States, Italy and Spain provided acute and convalescent COVID-19 samples.

Original processing notes: Amplification of reference gene primers provided the estimated nucleated cell counts. This table comes from immunoSEQ multiplex PCR, and its TCRdb copy is limited to in-frame clones, with some not included. V and J calls plus clone size are reproduced from that table; the DNA served to infer D and trimming. This table has tens of thousands of clones, around 80% appearing once. Source material: peripheral blood. The source of this sequence is an older man with acute or convalescent COVID-19.

Here the CDR3 DNA reads TGCGCCAGCAGCTTGGTTCGGGGGGGCCACGAGACCCAGTACTTC. Protein sequence: CASSLVRGGHETQYF. V is TRBV5-1 and J is TRBJ2-5; 8 bases are a match to TRBD2. In germline, CDR1 is SGHRS, CDR2 YFSETQ. CDR3 size: 15 residues. V trimming: 0 bases; J trimming: 5 bases; junction bases outside the gene matches: 6.